The 7 T cell receptor beta chains given below trace back to one sample, sequenced in a study of cytomegalovirus exposure and HLA in healthy donors. The PCR ran on 60 Vbeta and 13 Jbeta primers. The protocol was immunoSEQ multiplex PCR, while the TCRdb copy is restricted to in-frame clones and leaves out a portion. The sample has 150,000 to 200,000 clones, around 79% seen once. Sequenced sample: PBMCs. Source of these receptors: a woman between 50 and 59 years old in good health and CMV-seronegative.

The V gene is TRBV29-1, the J gene TRBJ1-1; 9 nucleotides align to TRBD1. Looked up from germline, CDR1 is SQVTM and CDR2 is ANQGSEA. V trimming: 4 bases; J trimming: 4 bases; junction bases outside the gene matches: 4. The CDR3 covers 13 residues. This CDR3 is CSVGLDRGTEAFF. CDR3 sequence (DNA): TGCAGCGTTGGGCTGGACAGGGGCACTGAAGCTTTCTTT. Supplemented by reference TRBV29-1 and TRBJ1-1, the full variable domain reads SAVISQKPSRDICQRGTSLTIQCQVDSQVTMMFWYRQQPGQSLTLIATANQGSEATYESGFVIDKFPISRPNLTFSTLTVSNMSPEDSSIYLCSVGLDRGTEAFFGQGTRLTVV.

The chain is built from TRBV9 and TRBJ2-7, with 8 bases aligning to TRBD1. This CDR3 has 12 residues. The V gene's germline CDR1 is SGDLS and CDR2 YYNGEE. Unmatched junction bases numbered 2, after V lost 4 bases and J lost 5 bases. The CDR3: CASSHRGDEQYF. The CDR3, as DNA: TGTGCCAGCAGCCACAGGGGGGACGAGCAGTACTTC.

This clone was observed a handful of times. V and J are TRBV5-1 and TRBJ2-1, with TRBD2 matching over 10 bases. V lost 4 bases to trimming and J lost 1 base; unmatched junction nucleotides: 2. The CDR3 extends over 15 amino acids. CDR1 and CDR2 (germline): SGHRS, YFSETQ. In nucleotides, the CDR3 is TGCGCCAGCAGCGAGACTAGCGGGTCCTACAATGAGCAGTTCTTC. This translates into CASSETSGSYNEQFF.

The genes are TRBV18 and TRBJ1-2; D might be TRBD1 (5 bases). Germline V gene data show CDR1 as KGHSH and CDR2 as LQKENI. The CDR3 is 14 amino acids. The germline V and J ends were trimmed by 2 bases and 4 bases, with 11 bases remaining between them. CDR3 bases: TGTGCCAGCTCACCAACGGGACTCTTCTATGGCTACACCTTC. Translated, it gives CASSPTGLFYGYTF.

The chain uses TRBV7-2 and TRBJ1-5, with D hard to call. This CDR3 has 15 amino acids. The germline V gene has CDR1 SGHTA and CDR2 FQGNSA. V was trimmed by 1 base and J by 1 base, leaving 8 bases between them. CDR3 residues: CASSLGQVSNQPQHF. The CDR3 DNA reads as TGTGCCAGCAGCTTAGGGCAGGTGAGCAATCAGCCCCAGCATTTT.

The gene calls are TRBV6-1 and TRBJ1-4; D is possibly TRBD1 (5 bases). CDR3 size: 13 residues. Between the trimmed V and J ends, which lost 1 base and 10 bases, there was a span of 10 bases. Germline CDR1 is MNHNS and CDR2 is SASEGT. CDR3 region: CASSEGSGGKLFF. DNA of the CDR3: TGTGCCAGCAGTGAAGGGTCGGGGGGAAAACTGTTTTTT.

This clone came up once. This chain connects TRBV29-1 to TRBJ2-7, with 7 nucleotides matching TRBD1. Germline assignment: CDR1 SQVTM and CDR2 ANQGSEA. The CDR3 is 13 residues long. V was clipped by 7 bases and J by 5 bases; unmatched bases: 11. The CDR3 loop is CSAEQGQRNEQYF. CDR3 DNA: TGCAGCGCGGAACAGGGGCAGAGGAACGAGCAGTACTTC.